This T cell receptor (beta chain) was documented in a study of blood T cells in healthy people across ages. Findings and limits, study-wide: While age rose, TCR beta diversity per million T cells dropped in a roughly linear way. Estimates drawn from one million T cells were deemed to understate diversity.

Germline V gives CDR1 DFQATT, CDR2 SNEGSKA (reference sequence). The CDR3 contains 17 residues. Trimming cost V 1 base and J 1 base, with 14 bases left between them. This clonotype was recorded at least ten times. Antigen unknown. Combining a sample-barcoded 5' primer with a J-beta primer mix, a second PCR ran for roughly 7 to 11 cycles. Using its own MiXCR run on the 5' RACE reads, TCRdb lists one record per CDR3 protein. The sample has about 1.7 million distinct CDR3 sequences; approximately 30% are singletons. The V gene is TRBV20-1, the J gene TRBJ1-6; tentative D call: TRBD1 (5 bases). The sample consisted of blood. This clonotype originated in a young woman in good health. CDR3 residues: CSARVGIGGSYNSPLHF. The CDR3 DNA sequence: TGCAGTGCTAGAGTCGGGATCGGGGGATCCTATAATTCACCCCTCCACTTT.